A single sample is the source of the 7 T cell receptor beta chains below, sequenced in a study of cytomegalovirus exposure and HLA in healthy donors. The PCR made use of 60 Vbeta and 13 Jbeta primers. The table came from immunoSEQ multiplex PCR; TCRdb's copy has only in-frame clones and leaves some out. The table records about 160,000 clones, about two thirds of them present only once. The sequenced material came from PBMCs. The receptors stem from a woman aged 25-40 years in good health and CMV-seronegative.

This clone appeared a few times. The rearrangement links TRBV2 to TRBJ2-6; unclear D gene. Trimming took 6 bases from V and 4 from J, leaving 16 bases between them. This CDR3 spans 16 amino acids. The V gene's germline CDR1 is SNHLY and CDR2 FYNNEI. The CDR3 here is CASRVDLLQGANVLTF. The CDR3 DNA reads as TGTGCCAGCAGGGTCGACTTGCTCCAAGGGGCCAACGTCCTGACTTTC.

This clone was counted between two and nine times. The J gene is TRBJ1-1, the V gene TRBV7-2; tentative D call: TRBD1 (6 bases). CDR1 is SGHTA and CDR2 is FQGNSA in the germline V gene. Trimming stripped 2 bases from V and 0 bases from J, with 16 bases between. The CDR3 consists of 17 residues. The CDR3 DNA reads TGTGCCAGCAGCTTAAGGACAGAATACTTCATGAACACTGAAGCTTTCTTT. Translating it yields CASSLRTEYFMNTEAFF.

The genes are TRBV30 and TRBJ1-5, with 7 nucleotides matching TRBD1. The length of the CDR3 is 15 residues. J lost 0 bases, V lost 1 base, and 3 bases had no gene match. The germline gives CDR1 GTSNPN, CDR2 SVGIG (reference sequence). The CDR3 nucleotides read TGTGCCTGGAGTGGGGGACAGTATAGCAATCAGCCCCAGCATTTT. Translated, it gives CAWSGGQYSNQPQHF.

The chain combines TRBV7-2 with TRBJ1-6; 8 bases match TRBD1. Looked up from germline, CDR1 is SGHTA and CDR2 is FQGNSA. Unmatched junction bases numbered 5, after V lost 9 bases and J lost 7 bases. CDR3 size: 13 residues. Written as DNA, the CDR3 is TGTGCCAGTGGACAGGGCTTCAATTCACCCCTCCACTTT. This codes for CASGQGFNSPLHF.

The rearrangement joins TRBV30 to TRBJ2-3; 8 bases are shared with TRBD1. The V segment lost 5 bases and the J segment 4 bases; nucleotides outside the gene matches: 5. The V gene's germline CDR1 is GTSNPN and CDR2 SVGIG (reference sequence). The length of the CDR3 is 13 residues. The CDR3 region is CAWETTGADTQYF. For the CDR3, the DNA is TGTGCCTGGGAGACGACAGGGGCAGATACGCAGTATTTT.

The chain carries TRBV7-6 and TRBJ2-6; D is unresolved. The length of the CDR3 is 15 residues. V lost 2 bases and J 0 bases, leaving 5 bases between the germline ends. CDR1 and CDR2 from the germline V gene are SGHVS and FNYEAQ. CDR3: CASSLSHSGANVLTF. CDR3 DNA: TGTGCCAGCAGCTTATCACACTCTGGGGCCAACGTCCTGACTTTC.

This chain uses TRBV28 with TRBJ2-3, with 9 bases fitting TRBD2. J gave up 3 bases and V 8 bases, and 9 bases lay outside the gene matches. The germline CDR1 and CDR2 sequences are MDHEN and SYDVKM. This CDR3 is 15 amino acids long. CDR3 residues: CASPPAGGVTDTQYF. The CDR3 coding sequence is TGTGCCAGCCCTCCCGCGGGGGGGGTGACAGATACGCAGTATTTT.